These T cell receptor beta chains were read from a single sample in a study of CD8+CD57+ T cells in acquired aplastic anemia. Via MiXCR, TCRdb re-called the reads, giving one row per CDR3 protein. Of 310,000 or so distinct CDR3 sequences listed, 50% to 65% are singletons. Sequencing input: sorted CD4+, CD8+, or CD8+CD57+ T cells (not recorded which) from PBMCs. These receptors were obtained from a human donor with aplastic anemia. Both conserved end residues are part of each CDR3. The order of the fields is clone size, V gene, D gene, CDR3 length, CDR3 protein. The D gene is left open where the match is weak. Size tells how often a clone was seen (once, few, many) or the class of an expanded clone, and some rows leave it out.

abundance: few
v_gene: TRBV2
d_gene: .
len: 13
CDR3aa: CASLLDSNQPQHF

abundance: few
v_gene: TRBV9
d_gene: TRBD1
len: 12
CDR3aa: CASSVAGGSYTF

abundance: .
v_gene: TRBV24-1
d_gene: .
len: 13
CDR3aa: CATSVTENYGYTF

abundance: .
v_gene: TRBV9
d_gene: .
len: 11
CDR3aa: CASKVGVEQYF

abundance: .
v_gene: TRBV10-3
d_gene: .
len: 17
CDR3aa: CAISEGNGKNSNQPQHF

abundance: .
v_gene: TRBV12-3/TRBV12-4
d_gene: .
len: 15
CDR3aa: CASSLVGANRDEQFF

abundance: many
v_gene: TRBV6-4
d_gene: .
len: 15
CDR3aa: CASSDSDGRTGELFF

abundance: few
v_gene: TRBV7-4
d_gene: .
len: 12
CDR3aa: CASSVAGGEQFF

abundance: .
v_gene: TRBV19
d_gene: TRBD2
len: 15
CDR3aa: CASSIADSGFNEQFF

abundance: .
v_gene: TRBV7-2
d_gene: .
len: 15
CDR3aa: CASSVQQTSNYGYTF

abundance: .
v_gene: TRBV15
d_gene: .
len: 13
CDR3aa: CATSRQLNTEAFF

abundance: few
v_gene: TRBV20-1
d_gene: TRBD2
len: 14
CDR3aa: CSARGLAGGNEQFF

abundance: .
v_gene: TRBV10-3
d_gene: .
len: 9
CDR3aa: CAISEKLFF

abundance: .
v_gene: TRBV29-1
d_gene: .
len: 12
CDR3aa: CSVKGMNTEAFF

abundance: many
v_gene: TRBV20-1
d_gene: .
len: 15
CDR3aa: CSARWGGTGTYEQYF

abundance: few
v_gene: TRBV7-2
d_gene: TRBD2
len: 17
CDR3aa: CASSPLGGGHRAYEQYF

abundance: once
v_gene: TRBV7-9
d_gene: .
len: 15
CDR3aa: CASSRTQDLSYEQYF

abundance: many
v_gene: TRBV12-3/TRBV12-4
d_gene: .
len: 11
CDR3aa: CASSRNTEAFF

abundance: many
v_gene: TRBV5-1
d_gene: .
len: 13
CDR3aa: CASSLAGTDTQYF

abundance: few
v_gene: TRBV10-3
d_gene: .
len: 15
CDR3aa: CAISDSLGFKYGYTF

abundance: few
v_gene: TRBV6-6
d_gene: .
len: 14
CDR3aa: CASTSDRRRSPLHF

abundance: few
v_gene: TRBV6-6
d_gene: .
len: 16
CDR3aa: CASSYFGANFDNEQFF

abundance: many
v_gene: TRBV11-2
d_gene: .
len: 13
CDR3aa: CASSYGLQDTQYF

abundance: once
v_gene: TRBV7-2
d_gene: .
len: 15
CDR3aa: CASSSPGTTKVGEFF

abundance: many
v_gene: TRBV6-6
d_gene: TRBD2
len: 12
CDR3aa: CASSSSGYEQYF

abundance: .
v_gene: TRBV19
d_gene: TRBD1
len: 15
CDR3aa: CASSRTGERQETQYF

abundance: .
v_gene: TRBV7-6
d_gene: TRBD1
len: 18
CDR3aa: CASSGHLQTGGNSYEQYF

abundance: .
v_gene: TRBV10-2
d_gene: .
len: 14
CDR3aa: CASSESKGLGEQYF

abundance: .
v_gene: TRBV15
d_gene: TRBD1
len: 16
CDR3aa: CATSTMWDRDGQPQHF